This record concerns one TCR beta chain sequence. Its antigen is still unknown. CDR3 length equals 13 residues. Germline loops: CDR1 MGHRA, CDR2 YSYEKL. With 1 base removed from V and 6 bases from J, the gap between germline ends came to 8 bases. With 60 Vbeta and 13 Jbeta primers, the PCR was carried out. Sequencing used immunoSEQ multiplex PCR; TCRdb keeps in-frame clones, though not all of them. Here the sample spans over 150,000 clones, approximately 84% being singletons. The data derive from a study of cytomegalovirus exposure and HLA in healthy donors. Study-wide findings and caveats: Despite most TCR sequences being rare, some public TCRs occurred in many donors. Immune exposure information comprised only CMV serostatus. Listed as cytomegalovirus-associated were over 150 TCR beta chains. Several of the most significant clusters were apparently associated with common viral pathogens in a later analysis.

The receptor's source is a girl under 18 in good health and CMV-seropositive. The rearrangement joins TRBV4-1 to TRBJ2-3; D might be TRBD2 (5 bases). Sequenced material: PBMCs. The CDR3 region has the DNA TGCGCCAGCAGCCAAGGGGGAGAGGATACGCAGTATTTT. It encodes CASSQGGEDTQYF.